The clone carrying this T cell receptor (beta chain) has only a few counts. This specimen comes from a study of beta chain features in type 1 diabetes. Trimming cost V 5 bases and J 2 bases; bases outside gene matches: 8. Germline V gives CDR1 MNHNS, CDR2 SASEGT. This CDR3 contains 15 residues. The study reverse transcribed the entire isolated RNA, so it sequenced expressed TCRB transcripts. Clones were read by immunoSEQ multiplex PCR, and TCRdb kept only the in-frame ones, dropping some. Of approximately 470,000 clones listed, roughly 31% are singletons. This sequence originates from a young man in good health. The genes are TRBV6-1 and TRBJ2-7, with 8 positions matching TRBD1. The source material was naive CD4+ T cells from blood. The CDR3 spells CASSLGTGYTYEQYF. The CDR3 DNA follows: TGTGCCAGCAGTTTGGGGACAGGATATACCTACGAGCAGTACTTC.